This TCR beta chain was profiled in a study of blood T cell repertoires in COVID-19. Background on the study: Samples of COVID-19 (acute and convalescent) were obtained from the United States, Italy and Spain. From T cells, B-cell-depleted T cells, or PBMCs came the material, which was cDNA or gDNA.

Per the study methods: Scientists estimated how many nucleated cells there were by amplifying reference gene primers. Using immunoSEQ multiplex PCR, the repertoire was profiled, and TCRdb retains in-frame clones only, with some absent. V, J and clone size are those of that table, while D and trimming were read from the DNA. In the table there are some 70,000 clones, 70% to 90% of which are singletons. This CDR3 is 14 amino acids long. This clonotype originated in a woman older than 75 with active COVID-19. The chain couples TRBV7-5 to TRBJ2-1; TRBD2 is taken as the D call from the table, unchecked against the DNA. TRBV7-5 is reported as a pseudogene. The sample was peripheral blood. The CDR3 spells CVRRPGGLAGEQFF. Here the CDR3 DNA reads TGTGTCAGAAGGCCCGGGGGACTAGCCGGTGAGCAGTTCTTC.